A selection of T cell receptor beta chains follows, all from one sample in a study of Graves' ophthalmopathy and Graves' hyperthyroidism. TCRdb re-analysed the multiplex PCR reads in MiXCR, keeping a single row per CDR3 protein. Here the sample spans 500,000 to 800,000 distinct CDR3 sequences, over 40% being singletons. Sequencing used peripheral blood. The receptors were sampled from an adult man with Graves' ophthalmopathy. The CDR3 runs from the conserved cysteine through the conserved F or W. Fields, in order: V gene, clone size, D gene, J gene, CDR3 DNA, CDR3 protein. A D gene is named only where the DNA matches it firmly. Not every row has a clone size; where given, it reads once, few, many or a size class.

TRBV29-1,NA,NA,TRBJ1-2,TGCAGCGTTCGGGGGGCTTGGACCGGCTACACCTTC,CSVRGAWTGYTF
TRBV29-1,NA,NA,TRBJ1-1,TGCAGTGCTGATAGTAGGGACACTGAAGCTTTCTTT,CSADSRDTEAFF
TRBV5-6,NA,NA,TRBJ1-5,TGTGCCGTCTCAGATGGACAGTGGGTTGGGACCCAGCATTTT,CAVSDGQWVGTQHF
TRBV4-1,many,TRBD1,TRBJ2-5,TGCGCCAGCAGCCAAGCCGGACAGGGTGGAGAGACCCAGTACTTC,CASSQAGQGGETQYF
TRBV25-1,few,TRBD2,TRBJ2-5,TGTGCCAGCAAGTCGGGGGGGCCAGGAGAGACCCAGTACTTC,CASKSGGPGETQYF
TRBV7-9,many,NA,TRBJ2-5,TGTGCCAGCAGCCGAGAAGGGGGGCGAGAGACCCAGTACTTC,CASSREGGRETQYF
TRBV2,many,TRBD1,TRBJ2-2,TGTGCCAGCATATCGACAGGGGGCACCGGGGAGCTGTTTTTT,CASISTGGTGELFF
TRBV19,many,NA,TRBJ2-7,TGTGCCAGTAGTACTCGACAGACCTACGAGCAGTACTTC,CASSTRQTYEQYF
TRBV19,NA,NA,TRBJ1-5,TGTGCCAGCAGCGGGGAAGGGGATCAGCCCCAGCATTTT,CASSGEGDQPQHF
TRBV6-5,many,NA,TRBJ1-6,TGTGCCAGCAGTTACTCTCCAGTTCTGGATAATTCACCCCTCCACTTT,CASSYSPVLDNSPLHF
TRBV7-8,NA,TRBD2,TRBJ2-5,TGCGCCAGCACCGGGACTAGCGAAGAGACCCAGTACTTC,CASTGTSEETQYF
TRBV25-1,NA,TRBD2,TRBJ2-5,TGTGCCAGCAGTGCTCCCCTGGGACTAGCGGGGGCCACTCGTGGGGAGACCCAGTACTTC,CASSAPLGLAGATRGETQYF
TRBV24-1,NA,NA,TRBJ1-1,TGTGCCAGCAGTTCCACAGTTTCAACGACTGAAGCTTTCTTT,CASSSTVSTTEAFF
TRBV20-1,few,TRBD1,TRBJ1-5,TGCAGTGCCAGGACAGGGAGTAATAGCAATCAGCCCCAGCATTTT,CSARTGSNSNQPQHF